The 21 T cell receptor beta chains below all came from one sample that was sequenced in a study of cytomegalovirus exposure and HLA in healthy donors (dated by TCRdb to between 2016 and 2019). The method was the immunoSEQ multiplex PCR assay. For the multiplex PCR, a mixture combining 60 forward primers for TCR Vbeta segments and 13 reverse primers for TCR Jbeta segments was used. The table was pulled from immuneACCESS by TCRdb, which kept in-frame rearrangements only. Such tables lose some clones; where checked, under half of the loss comes from unresolved V genes, and the rest has no known cause. The sample table shows about 95,000 clones, and more than 70% are seen once. Jointly, the top ten make up roughly 11% of the sample. Sequencing was performed on PBMCs. The receptors come from a man between 18 and 35 years old in good health and CMV-seropositive.

A few counts support this clone. The chain links TRBV6-1 to TRBJ2-7; perhaps TRBD2 as D (5 bases). Germline-derived CDR1 and CDR2 are MNHNS and SASEGT. Trimming cost V 5 bases and J 2 bases, with 13 bases left between them. The CDR3 has 14 residues. DNA for the CDR3: TGTGCCAGCAGTTGGACTGTAGCCACCTACGAGCAGTACTTC. Protein product: CASSWTVATYEQYF.

Only one count was recorded for this clone. This chain uses TRBV28 with TRBJ1-5; TRBD1 matches at 7 bases. CDR3 length: 15 amino acids. Looked up from germline, CDR1 is MDHEN and CDR2 is SYDVKM. V lost 6 bases to trimming and J lost 7 bases; unmatched junction nucleotides: 12. This CDR3 is CASRDLDRVYQPQHF. For the CDR3, the DNA is TGTGCCAGCAGAGACTTAGACAGGGTCTACCAGCCCCAGCATTTT.

The chain carries TRBV6-6 and TRBJ2-3, with D possibly being TRBD2 (6 bases). In germline, CDR1 is MNHNY, CDR2 SVGAGI (reference sequence). There are 14 residues in the CDR3. V gave up 6 bases and J gave up 0 bases, with 10 bases separating them. CDR3 in amino acids: CASRSRGSTDTQYF. CDR3 nucleotide sequence: TGTGCCAGCAGGAGCCGGGGGAGCACAGATACGCAGTATTTT.

The chain is built from TRBV7-8 and TRBJ1-1; D might be TRBD1 (6 bases). From germline, CDR1 is SGHVS and CDR2 FQNEAQ. There are 18 residues in the CDR3. Trimming cost V 3 bases and J 0 bases, with 20 bases left between them. CDR3: CASSLGHGVRAMNTEAFF. In DNA, the CDR3 is TGTGCCAGCAGCTTGGGACACGGGGTACGAGCGATGAACACTGAAGCTTTCTTT.

This chain uses TRBV7-6 with TRBJ2-7; possibly TRBD1 for D (7 bases). This CDR3 is built from 16 residues. CDR1 and CDR2 from the germline V gene are SGHVS and FNYEAQ. The V gene lost 3 bases and the J gene lost 6 bases, with 21 bases spanning the gap. In nucleotides, the CDR3 is TGTGCCAGCAGCTTGGGGACAGAGGGTTTGACTAGCGAGCAGTACTTC. It codes for CASSLGTEGLTSEQYF.

The chain carries TRBV6-4 and TRBJ2-2; D is unclear. Germline V lookup: CDR1 MRHNA, CDR2 SNTAGT. The CDR3 sequence is 14 residues long. The V end was cut by 6 bases, the J end by 1 base, with 9 bases between. The CDR3 DNA reads TGTGCCAGCAGCCCTCGACAGAACACCGGGGAGCTGTTTTTT. Amino acid sequence: CASSPRQNTGELFF.

The V and J genes are TRBV28 and TRBJ1-1; no firm D call. The CDR3 loop spans 14 amino acids. V gave up 3 bases and J gave up 0 bases, with 8 bases separating them. CDR1 and CDR2 (germline): MDHEN, SYDVKM. The DNA of the CDR3 is TGTGCCAGCAGTTTCCCCGGAGTGAACACTGAAGCTTTCTTT. It encodes CASSFPGVNTEAFF.

The rearrangement uses TRBV27 and TRBJ2-7, with 10 bases fitting TRBD2. V lost 3 bases and J lost 6; bases outside the gene matches: 5. CDR1 and CDR2 from the germline V gene are MNHEY and SMNVEV (reference sequence). The length of the CDR3 is 14 residues. CDR3 DNA sequence: TGTGCCAGCAGTTTTAGAGCGGGGGGGCGCGAGCAGTACTTC. Its protein is CASSFRAGGREQYF.

In its sample, this clone was seen a few times. The rearrangement links TRBV6-1 to TRBJ1-2, with 8 bases lining up with TRBD1. Trimming removed 6 bases from V and 5 bases from J; junction bases left unmatched: 8. The CDR3 runs to 14 residues. Germline loops: CDR1 MNHNS, CDR2 SASEGT. CDR3 loop: CASRDREAPYGYTF. The DNA of the CDR3 is TGTGCCAGCAGGGACAGGGAGGCTCCTTATGGCTACACCTTC.

The J gene is TRBJ1-5, the V gene TRBV2; the D gene is possibly TRBD1 (6 bases). Trimming took 7 bases from V and 7 from J, leaving 14 bases between them. CDR3 length: 13 residues. Looked up from germline, CDR1 is SNHLY and CDR2 is FYNNEI. This CDR3 reads CASTGQPPQPQHF. CDR3 sequence (DNA): TGTGCCAGCACGGGACAACCCCCCCAGCCCCAGCATTTT.

The chain is built from TRBV5-6 and TRBJ2-7; TRBD1 matches at 10 bases. CDR1 and CDR2 (germline): SGHDT, YYEEEE. The V segment lost 4 bases and the J segment 2 bases; nucleotides outside the gene matches: 3. The CDR3 runs to 14 residues. CDR3 in amino acids: CASSPDRGAYEQYF. For the CDR3, the DNA is TGTGCCAGCAGCCCGGACAGGGGGGCCTACGAGCAGTACTTC.

The rearrangement joins TRBV5-8 to TRBJ2-7; 11 bases align to TRBD2. The CDR3 is 15 residues long. CDR1 is SGHTS and CDR2 is YDEGEE in the germline V gene. Trimming removed 2 bases from V and 4 bases from J; junction bases left unmatched: 5. CDR3 in DNA: TGTGCCAGCAGCTTTACTAGCGGGGGTCGATACGAGCAGTACTTC. It is translated as CASSFTSGGRYEQYF.

The genes are TRBV28 and TRBJ2-7, with a tentative D call TRBD1 (5 bases). The CDR3 extends over 14 amino acids. Germline CDR1 reads MDHEN; CDR2 reads SYDVKM. Trimming took off 6 bases at V and 1 base at J, with 13 bases between the two ends. CDR3 amino acids: CASSRQGRSYEQYF. Written as DNA, the CDR3 is TGTGCCAGCAGCCGCCAGGGCCGGTCCTACGAGCAGTACTTC. The full variable domain, in which reference TRBV28 and TRBJ2-7 provide the parts outside the CDR3, is DVKVTQSSRYLVKRTGEKVFLECVQDMDHENMFWYRQDPGLGLRLIYFSYDVKMKEKGDIPEGYSVSREKKERFSLILESASTNQTSMYLCASSRQGRSYEQYFGPGTRLTVT.

The V and J genes are TRBV25-1 and TRBJ2-5; 10 bases are shared with TRBD1. V lost 8 bases and J lost 2; bases outside the gene matches: 8. CDR1 and CDR2 (germline): MGHDK, SYGVNS. The CDR3 extends over 15 amino acids. The CDR3 is CASVSGQGVQETQYF. CDR3 nucleotide sequence: TGTGCCAGCGTGAGCGGACAGGGGGTGCAAGAGACCCAGTACTTC.

The gene calls are TRBV6-1 and TRBJ1-6, with 9 bases fitting TRBD1. Unmatched junction bases numbered 8, after V lost 7 bases and J lost 10 bases. This CDR3 has 14 residues. Germline V CDR1 and CDR2: MNHNS, SASEGT. For the CDR3, the DNA is TGTGCCAGCAACGCACAGGGGGCCTGGTCACCCCTCCACTTT. It is translated as CASNAQGAWSPLHF.

This clone was observed a handful of times. This chain links TRBV2 with TRBJ1-1, with D unresolved. The CDR3 has 11 amino acids. Deletions cut 2 bases from V and 10 bases from J, with 8 bases between. Germline values: CDR1 SNHLY, CDR2 FYNNEI. This CDR3 is CASSEQNPAFF. The CDR3 DNA is TGTGCCAGCAGTGAACAGAACCCAGCTTTCTTT.

This clone occurred a few times. Other DNA sequences in this specimen translate into the identical CDR3. The J gene is TRBJ1-5, the V gene TRBV6-6; 8 bases are a match to TRBD1. The length of the CDR3 is 14 residues. The V gene end was trimmed by 2 bases and the J gene end by 6 bases; junction bases not matched to a gene: 3. The germline gives CDR1 MNHNY, CDR2 SVGAGI (reference sequence). The CDR3 reads CASSYRGQGQPQHF. CDR3 coding DNA: TGTGCCAGCAGTTACCGAGGACAGGGTCAGCCCCAGCATTTT.

V usage is TRBV27 and J usage is TRBJ2-1, with TRBD2 matching 11 bases. This CDR3 contains 16 residues. With V trimmed by 4 bases and J by 5 bases, 7 bases remained unmatched. Germline lookup yields CDR1 MNHEY and CDR2 SMNVEV (reference sequence). Here the CDR3 DNA reads TGTGCCAGCAGTTACGCAGGGACTAGCGGAAACAATGAGCAGTTCTTC. Protein sequence: CASSYAGTSGNNEQFF.

The V gene is TRBV28, the J gene TRBJ2-7; 11 nucleotides agree with TRBD1. Trimming removed 6 bases from V and 5 bases from J; junction bases left unmatched: 3. The CDR3 extends over 13 amino acids. Germline values: CDR1 MDHEN, CDR2 SYDVKM. The CDR3 is CASRRTGGDEQYF. The DNA for the CDR3 is TGTGCCAGCAGGAGGACAGGGGGCGACGAGCAGTACTTC.

The table lists this clone with a few counts. The chain is built from TRBV5-1 and TRBJ1-2; the D gene is possibly TRBD1 (5 bases). The V end was cut by 4 bases, the J end by 4 bases, with 8 bases between. This CDR3 contains 12 residues. The germline CDR1 and CDR2 sequences are SGHRS and YFSETQ. CDR3 sequence reads: CASSTDSYGYTF. CDR3 DNA sequence: TGCGCCAGCAGCACAGACAGCTATGGCTACACCTTC.

The rearrangement uses TRBV5-1 and TRBJ1-6; possible D gene TRBD1, 5 bases. Germline assignment: CDR1 SGHRS and CDR2 YFSETQ. This CDR3 is 13 amino acids long. Trimming removed 0 bases from V and 10 bases from J, with 8 bases in between. DNA of the CDR3: TGCGCCAGCAGCTTGGCAGGGCTCTCACCCCTCCACTTT. The encoded protein is CASSLAGLSPLHF.